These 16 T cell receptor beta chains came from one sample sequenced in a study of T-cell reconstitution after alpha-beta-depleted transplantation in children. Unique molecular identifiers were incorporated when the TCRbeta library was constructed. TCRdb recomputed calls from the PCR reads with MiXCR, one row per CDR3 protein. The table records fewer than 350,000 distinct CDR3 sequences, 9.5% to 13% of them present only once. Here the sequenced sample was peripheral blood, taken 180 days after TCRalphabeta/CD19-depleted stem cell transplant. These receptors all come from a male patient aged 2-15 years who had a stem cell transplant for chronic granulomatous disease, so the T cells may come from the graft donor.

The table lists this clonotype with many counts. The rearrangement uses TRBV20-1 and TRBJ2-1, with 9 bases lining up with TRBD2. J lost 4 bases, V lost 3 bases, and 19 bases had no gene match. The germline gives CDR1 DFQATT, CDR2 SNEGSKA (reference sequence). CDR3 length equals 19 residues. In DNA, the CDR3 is TGCAGTGCTAGGGGAACCACCTCCCCTCCAACTAGCGGGTACAATGAGCAGTTCTTC. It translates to CSARGTTSPPTSGYNEQFF.

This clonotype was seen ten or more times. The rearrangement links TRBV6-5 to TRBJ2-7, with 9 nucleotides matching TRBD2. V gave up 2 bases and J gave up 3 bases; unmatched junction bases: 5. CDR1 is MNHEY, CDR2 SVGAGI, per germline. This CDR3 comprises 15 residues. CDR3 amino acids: CASSYGLAGIYEQYF. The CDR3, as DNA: TGTGCCAGCAGTTACGGGCTAGCGGGAATCTACGAGCAGTACTTC.

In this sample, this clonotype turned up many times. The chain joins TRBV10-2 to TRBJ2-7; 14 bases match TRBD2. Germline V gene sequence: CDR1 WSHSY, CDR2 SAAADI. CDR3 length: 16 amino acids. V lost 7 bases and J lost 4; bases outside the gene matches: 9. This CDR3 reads CASNAGTSGRGYEQYF. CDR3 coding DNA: TGCGCCAGCAATGCCGGGACTAGCGGGAGAGGATACGAGCAGTACTTC.

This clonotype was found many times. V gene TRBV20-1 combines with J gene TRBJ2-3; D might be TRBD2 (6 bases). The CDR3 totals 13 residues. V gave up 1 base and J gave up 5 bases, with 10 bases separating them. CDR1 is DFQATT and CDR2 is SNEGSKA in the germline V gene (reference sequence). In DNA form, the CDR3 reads TGCAGTGCTAGAGGGTCGGGAGAAGATACGCAGTATTTT. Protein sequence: CSARGSGEDTQYF.

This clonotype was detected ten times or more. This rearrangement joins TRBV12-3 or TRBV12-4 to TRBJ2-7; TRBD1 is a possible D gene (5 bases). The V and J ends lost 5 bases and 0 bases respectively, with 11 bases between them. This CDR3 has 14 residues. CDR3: CASSLHRSSYEQYF. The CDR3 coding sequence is TGTGCCAGCAGTCTTCACAGGAGCTCCTACGAGCAGTACTTC.

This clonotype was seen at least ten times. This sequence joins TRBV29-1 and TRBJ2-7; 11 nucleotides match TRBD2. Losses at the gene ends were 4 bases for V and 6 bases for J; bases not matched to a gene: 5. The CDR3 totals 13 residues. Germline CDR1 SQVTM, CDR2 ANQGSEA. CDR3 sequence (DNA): TGCAGCGTTGGGCGTAGCGGGAGGGGCGAGCAGTACTTC. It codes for CSVGRSGRGEQYF.

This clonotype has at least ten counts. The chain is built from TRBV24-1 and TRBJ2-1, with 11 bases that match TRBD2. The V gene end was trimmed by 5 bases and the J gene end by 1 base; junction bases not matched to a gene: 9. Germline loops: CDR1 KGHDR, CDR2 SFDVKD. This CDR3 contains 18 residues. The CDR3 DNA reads TGTGCCACCAGTGCATACTCCGGGACTAGCGGTTCCTACAATGAGCAGTTCTTC. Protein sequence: CATSAYSGTSGSYNEQFF.

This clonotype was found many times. The chain's CDR3 is CASSQVERAAGDEQFF. The DNA for the CDR3 is TGTGCCAGCAGCCAAGTCGAACGAGCGGCCGGGGATGAGCAGTTCTTC. V is TRBV3-1 and J is TRBJ2-1; TRBD2 might be the D (5 bases). The germline gives CDR1 LGHDT, CDR2 YNNKEL (reference sequence). The V gene lost 1 base and the J gene lost 8 bases, with 18 bases spanning the gap. The CDR3 consists of 16 residues.

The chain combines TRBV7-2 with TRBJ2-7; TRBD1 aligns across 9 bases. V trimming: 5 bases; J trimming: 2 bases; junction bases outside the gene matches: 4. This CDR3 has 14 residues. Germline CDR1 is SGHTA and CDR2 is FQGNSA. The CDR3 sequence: CTSSPGQGTYEQYF. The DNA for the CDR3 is TGTACCAGCAGCCCCGGACAGGGGACCTACGAGCAGTACTTC.

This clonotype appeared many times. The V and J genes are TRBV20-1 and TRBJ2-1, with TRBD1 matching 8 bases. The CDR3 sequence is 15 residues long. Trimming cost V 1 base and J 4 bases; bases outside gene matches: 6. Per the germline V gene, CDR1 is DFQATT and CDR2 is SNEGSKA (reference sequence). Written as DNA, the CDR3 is TGCAGTGCTAGAGCTGGGACAGGCTTATACAATGAGCAGTTCTTC. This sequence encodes CSARAGTGLYNEQFF.

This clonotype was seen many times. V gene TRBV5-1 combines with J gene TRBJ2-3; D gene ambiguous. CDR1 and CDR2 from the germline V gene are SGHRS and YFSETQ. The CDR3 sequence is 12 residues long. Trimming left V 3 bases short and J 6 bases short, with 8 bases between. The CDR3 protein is CASSSAGDTQYF. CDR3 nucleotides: TGCGCCAGCAGCTCTGCTGGGGATACGCAGTATTTT.

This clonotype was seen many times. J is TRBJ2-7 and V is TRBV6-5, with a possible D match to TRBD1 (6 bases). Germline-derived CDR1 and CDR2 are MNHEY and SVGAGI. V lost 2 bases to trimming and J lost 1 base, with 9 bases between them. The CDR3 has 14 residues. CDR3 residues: CASSYLDRSYEQYF. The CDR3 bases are TGTGCCAGCAGTTACCTCGACAGGTCCTACGAGCAGTACTTC.

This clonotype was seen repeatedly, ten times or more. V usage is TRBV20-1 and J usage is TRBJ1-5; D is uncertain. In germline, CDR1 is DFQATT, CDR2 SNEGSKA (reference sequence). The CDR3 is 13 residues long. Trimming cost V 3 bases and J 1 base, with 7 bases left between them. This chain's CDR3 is CSARGTSNQPQHF. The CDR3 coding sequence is TGCAGTGCTAGGGGCACCAGCAATCAGCCCCAGCATTTT.

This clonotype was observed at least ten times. This CDR3 is CSVDAGRVEQFF. As DNA, the CDR3 is TGCAGCGTTGATGCAGGTAGGGTTGAGCAGTTCTTC. The chain couples TRBV29-1 to TRBJ2-1; D remains unclear. CDR1 and CDR2 (germline): SQVTM, ANQGSEA. Trimming shortened V by 3 bases and J by 9 bases, and 12 bases separated the two germline ends. The CDR3 sequence is 12 residues long.

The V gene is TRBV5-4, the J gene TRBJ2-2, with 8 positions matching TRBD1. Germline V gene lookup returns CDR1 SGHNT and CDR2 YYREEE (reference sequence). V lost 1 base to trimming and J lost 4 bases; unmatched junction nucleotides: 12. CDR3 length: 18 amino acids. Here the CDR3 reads CASSLFFGGDRGTGELFF. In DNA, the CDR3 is TGTGCCAGCAGCTTGTTCTTTGGCGGAGACAGGGGCACCGGGGAGCTGTTTTTT.

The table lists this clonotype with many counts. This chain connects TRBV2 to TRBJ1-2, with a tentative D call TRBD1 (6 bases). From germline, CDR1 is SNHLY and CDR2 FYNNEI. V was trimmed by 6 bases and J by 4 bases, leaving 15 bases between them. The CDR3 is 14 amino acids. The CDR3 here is CASRISTGSYGYTF. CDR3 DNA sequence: TGTGCCAGCAGGATATCGACAGGTTCCTATGGCTACACCTTC. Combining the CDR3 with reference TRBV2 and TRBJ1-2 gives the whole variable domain EPEVTQTPSHQVTQMGQEVILRCVPISNHLYFYWYRQILGQKVEFLVSFYNNEISEKSEIFDDQFSVERPDGSNFTLKIRSTKLEDSAMYFCASRISTGSYGYTFGSGTRLTVV.